One TCR beta chain is described in this entry. Its antigen is undetermined. Profiling relied on immunoSEQ multiplex PCR, and the TCRdb table lists in-frame clones only, not all of them. The data hold about 64,000 clones, with 74% observed a single time. These data come from a study of a mutant IDH1 vaccine in newly diagnosed glioma. Across the study: Vaccines began 4-6 weeks after radiotherapy alone, or with temozolomide cycles.

Findings and limits, study-wide: Changes to the top peripheral T cell clonotypes appeared unrelated to pseudoprogression.

Germline V gives CDR1 SGHTA, CDR2 FQGNSA. The CDR3 loop spans 15 amino acids. Trimming took off 3 bases at V and 11 bases at J, with 22 bases between the two ends. Documented time point: week 35, safety follow-up. A 20-mer mutant IDH1 peptide at 300 ug was injected subcutaneously with topical imiquimod. Donor tumors were new WHO grade 3 or 4 IDH1-mutant, ATRX-lost astrocytomas. The TCR was taken from a man aged 45 to 65 with glioma. The chain employs TRBV7-2 and TRBJ1-1, with a possible D match to TRBD1 (5 bases). This material consisted of PBMCs, taken from a glioma patient whose treatment included an IDH1 peptide vaccine. CDR3 residues: CASSFGRSTAPEAFF. The CDR3 region has the DNA TGTGCCAGCAGCTTCGGAAGATCGACAGCACCAGAGGCTTTCTTT.